One sample yielded the 32 T cell receptor beta chains listed below, sequenced in a study of blood T cell repertoires in COVID-19. This table comes from immunoSEQ multiplex PCR, and its TCRdb copy is limited to in-frame clones, with some not included. The sample contains some 380,000 clones, approximately 87% of which appear only once. Sequenced sample: PBMCs or T cells enriched from blood (not recorded which). Receptors originate from a man aged 30-40 years who had recovered from COVID-19.

This chain uses TRBV2 with TRBJ2-2; 11 bases fit TRBD2. J was trimmed by 6 bases and V by 4 bases; bases with no gene match: 4. Germline lookup yields CDR1 SNHLY and CDR2 FYNNEI. There are 15 residues in the CDR3. The CDR3 nucleotides are TGTGCCAGCAGTGTTAGCGGGGGGGCCGCCGGGGAGCTGTTTTTT. Translation gives CASSVSGGAAGELFF.

The chain employs TRBV5-1 and TRBJ2-1, with D perhaps matching TRBD1 (5 bases). There are 15 residues in the CDR3. Germline lookup yields CDR1 SGHRS and CDR2 YFSETQ. The V gene lost 4 bases and the J gene lost 1 base, with 12 bases spanning the gap. The CDR3 DNA reads TGCGCCAGCAGCCCCCAAGGGGATTCCTACAATGAGCAGTTCTTC. Translating gives CASSPQGDSYNEQFF.

V gene TRBV6-5 combines with J gene TRBJ1-5; 9 bases map to TRBD1. Trimming at V came to 7 bases and at J to 5 bases, leaving 3 bases not matched to a gene. CDR3 length: 13 amino acids. Germline values: CDR1 MNHEY, CDR2 SVGAGI. The CDR3 loop reads CASIRDRDQPQHF. In DNA, the CDR3 is TGTGCCAGCATCCGGGACAGGGATCAGCCCCAGCATTTT.

The CDR3 region is CASSPGASTDTQYF. DNA for the CDR3: TGTGCCAGCAGCCCAGGGGCCTCAACAGATACGCAGTATTTT. The chain combines TRBV11-2 with TRBJ2-3, with D possibly TRBD1 on 6 matching bases. Trimming took off 5 bases at V and 3 bases at J, with 12 bases between the two ends. This CDR3 comprises 14 residues. Germline V gene data show CDR1 as SGHAT and CDR2 as FQNNGV. Looking up the rest from reference TRBV11-2 and TRBJ2-3 gives the full variable domain: EAGVAQSPRYKIIEKRQSVAFWCNPISGHATLYWYQQILGQGPKLLIQFQNNGVVDDSQLPKDRFSAERLKGVDSTLKIQPAKLEDSAVYLCASSPGASTDTQYFGPGTRLTVL.

The J gene is TRBJ1-2, the V gene TRBV20-1, with D uncertain. The CDR3 length is 12 residues. V was shortened by 3 bases and J by 1 base, with 6 bases between the two germline ends. CDR1 and CDR2 (germline): DFQATT, SNEGSKA (reference sequence). CDR3 in DNA: TGCAGTGCTAGTTCGGTTAACTATGGCTACACCTTC. Protein: CSASSVNYGYTF.

Only one count was recorded for this clone. The rearrangement links TRBV6-5 to TRBJ2-3, with 9 bases fitting TRBD2. The CDR3 has 15 residues. From germline, CDR1 is MNHEY and CDR2 SVGAGI. After removal of 6 bases from V and 3 bases from J, the junction contained 7 bases not matched to a gene. DNA for the CDR3: TGTGCCAGCAGCCCACCGGGACTAGCAACAGATACGCAGTATTTT. Encoded protein: CASSPPGLATDTQYF.

The V and J genes are TRBV6-2 or TRBV6-3 and TRBJ1-4, with a tentative D call TRBD1 (5 bases). Germline V CDR1 and CDR2: MNHEY, SVGEGT. The CDR3 has 14 residues. The V end was cut by 6 bases, the J end by 11 bases, with 19 bases between. As DNA, the CDR3 is TGTGCCAGCAGCCTAGACAGTTTAAGTGGCAAACTGTTTTTT. Protein product: CASSLDSLSGKLFF.

V is TRBV5-1 and J is TRBJ1-5; 7 nucleotides agree with TRBD1. V trimming: 4 bases; J trimming: 6 bases; junction bases outside the gene matches: 4. Germline V lookup: CDR1 SGHRS, CDR2 YFSETQ. This CDR3 comprises 13 residues. The CDR3 reads CASSQTGAQPQHF. CDR3 sequence (DNA): TGCGCCAGCAGCCAAACAGGGGCTCAGCCCCAGCATTTT. Together with reference TRBV5-1 and TRBJ1-5, the CDR3 gives the full variable domain: KAGVTQTPRYLIKTRGQQVTLSCSPISGHRSVSWYQQTPGQGLQFLFEYFSETQRNKGNFPGRFSGRQFSNSRSEMNVSTLELGDSALYLCASSQTGAQPQHFGDGTRLSIL.

V gene TRBV7-2 combines with J gene TRBJ2-5; a weak D match, TRBD2 (6 bases). The ends were cut back, 6 bases at V and 5 bases at J, with 19 bases in the middle. Germline loops: CDR1 SGHTA, CDR2 FQGNSA. This CDR3 is 15 amino acids long. The CDR3 sequence: CASSPGDRRAETQYF. The CDR3 nucleotides are TGTGCCAGCAGTCCCGGGGATCGGAGGGCGGAGACCCAGTACTTC.

The rearrangement joins TRBV11-2 to TRBJ2-1; D gene unclear. The V gene's germline CDR1 is SGHAT and CDR2 FQNNGV. V was clipped by 3 bases and J by 4 bases, with 16 bases between them. The CDR3 has 16 residues. CDR3 region: CASSFHSPNLYNEQFF. CDR3 DNA sequence: TGTGCCAGCAGCTTCCACAGCCCAAACCTATACAATGAGCAGTTCTTC. Using reference TRBV11-2 and TRBJ2-1 for the parts outside the CDR3, the full variable domain is EAGVAQSPRYKIIEKRQSVAFWCNPISGHATLYWYQQILGQGPKLLIQFQNNGVVDDSQLPKDRFSAERLKGVDSTLKIQPAKLEDSAVYLCASSFHSPNLYNEQFFGPGTRLTVL.

The chain combines TRBV2 with TRBJ1-2; D ambiguous. The CDR3 spans 13 residues. The germline V gene has CDR1 SNHLY and CDR2 FYNNEI. V was trimmed by 4 bases and J by 2 bases, leaving 8 bases between them. CDR3 DNA sequence: TGTGCCAGCAGTGCTACAGTAAACTATGGCTACACCTTC. This codes for CASSATVNYGYTF.

The chain recombines TRBV7-2 with TRBJ2-7, with TRBD1 as a possible D gene (6 bases). The CDR3 runs 14 residues. Trimming cost V 3 bases and J 4 bases, with 13 bases left between them. The germline V gene has CDR1 SGHTA and CDR2 FQGNSA. The CDR3 sequence is CASSLSQGSYEQYF. As DNA, the CDR3 is TGTGCCAGCAGCTTGTCACAGGGATCATACGAGCAGTACTTC.

The chain carries TRBV12-3 or TRBV12-4 and TRBJ2-1, with TRBD1 as a possible D gene (5 bases). The CDR3 consists of 13 residues. V shed 7 bases and J shed 0 bases, with 7 bases lying between them. Here the CDR3 reads CASTRDSYNEQFF. The CDR3 DNA is TGTGCCAGCACCAGGGACTCCTACAATGAGCAGTTCTTC.

The chain uses TRBV7-8 and TRBJ2-7, with D maybe TRBD1 (6 bases). The V end lost 2 bases, the J end lost 2 bases, and 10 bases lay between the germline ends. In germline, CDR1 is SGHVS, CDR2 FQNEAQ. This CDR3 region has 14 residues. The CDR3 coding sequence is TGTGCCAGCAGCTTATATCCAGGGGCCTACGAGCAGTACTTC. It codes for CASSLYPGAYEQYF.

The gene calls are TRBV7-6 and TRBJ2-3, with 12 bases aligning to TRBD2. The length of the CDR3 is 16 residues. The trim removed 6 bases at V and 5 bases at J, leaving 9 bases unmatched. The germline V gene encodes CDR1 SGHVS and CDR2 FNYEAQ. CDR3 coding DNA: TGTGCCAGCAGGCCCCTAGCGGGGGGGCCTGGAGATACGCAGTATTTT. This translates into CASRPLAGGPGDTQYF.

V is TRBV9 and J is TRBJ2-7; 12 bases map to TRBD2. Germline lookup yields CDR1 SGDLS and CDR2 YYNGEE. The trim removed 3 bases at V and 4 bases at J, leaving 5 bases unmatched. The CDR3 consists of 15 residues. Written as DNA, the CDR3 is TGTGCCAGCAGCGCCAGGACTAGCGGGGTATACGAGCAGTACTTC. It encodes CASSARTSGVYEQYF.

The V and J genes are TRBV15 and TRBJ1-5; no clear D gene. The CDR3 spans 15 residues. Per germline, CDR1 LNHNV and CDR2 YYDKDF (reference sequence). Deletions cut 4 bases from V and 6 bases from J, with 16 bases between. Here the CDR3 reads CATSTLAGFGQPQHF. In DNA form, the CDR3 reads TGTGCCACCAGCACTCTAGCGGGGTTTGGTCAGCCCCAGCATTTT.

This sequence joins TRBV19 and TRBJ1-1; D possibly corresponds to TRBD1 (6 bases). The germline V gene has CDR1 LNHDA and CDR2 SQIVND (reference sequence). V gave up 5 bases and J gave up 1 base, with 11 bases separating them. The CDR3 spans 14 residues. CDR3 sequence reads: CASSQQGRNTEAFF. CDR3 DNA sequence: TGTGCCAGTAGTCAACAGGGCAGGAACACTGAAGCTTTCTTT.

This sequence joins TRBV2 and TRBJ2-4; 8 nucleotides line up with TRBD1. From germline, CDR1 is SNHLY and CDR2 FYNNEI. Losses at the gene ends were 4 bases for V and 0 bases for J; bases not matched to a gene: 5. This CDR3 has 16 amino acids. CDR3 nucleotide sequence: TGTGCCAGCAGTGCGGACAGGGACCTAGCCAAAAACATTCAGTACTTC. Encoded protein: CASSADRDLAKNIQYF.

The genes are TRBV12-3 or TRBV12-4 and TRBJ1-1, with 8 bases that match TRBD1. V was clipped by 5 bases and J by 10 bases; unmatched bases: 6. This CDR3 spans 12 amino acids. DNA of the CDR3: TGTGCCAGCAGTCCAGGGGGCTTGGGAGCTTTCTTT. This sequence encodes CASSPGGLGAFF.

The V gene is TRBV3-1 (or the pseudogene TRBV3-2), the J gene TRBJ2-4, with a possible D match to TRBD1 (5 bases). Per the germline V gene, CDR1 is LGHDT and CDR2 is YNNKEL (reference sequence). The V end was cut by 1 base, the J end by 9 bases, with 13 bases between. The CDR3 loop spans 14 amino acids. CDR3 sequence (DNA): TGTGCCAGCAGCCAAGTGACAGCCCCCACCATTCAGTACTTC. Translation: CASSQVTAPTIQYF.

The chain has TRBV19 and TRBJ2-5, with 15 bases lining up with TRBD2. The CDR3 is 17 residues long. V lost 10 bases, J lost 2 bases, and 11 bases stayed unmatched. CDR1 and CDR2 from the germline V gene are LNHDA and SQIVND (reference sequence). CDR3 sequence (DNA): TGTGCCACCCGCGGACTAGCGGGGGGGCGGATACAAGAGACCCAGTACTTC. This sequence encodes CATRGLAGGRIQETQYF.

This sequence joins TRBV4-1 and TRBJ1-1, with 8 positions matching TRBD1. This CDR3 has 14 residues. Looked up from germline, CDR1 is MGHRA and CDR2 is YSYEKL. The trim removed 1 base at V and 4 bases at J, leaving 2 bases unmatched. The CDR3 DNA reads as TGCGCCAGCAGCCAAGGACAGGGGTTCACTGAAGCTTTCTTT. It is translated as CASSQGQGFTEAFF.

The chain couples TRBV3-1 (or the pseudogene TRBV3-2) to TRBJ1-5; 7 bases match TRBD1. With 4 bases clipped from V and 3 bases from J, the junction kept 6 bases outside the gene matches. Germline values: CDR1 LGHDT, CDR2 YNNKEL (reference sequence). CDR3 length: 15 residues. CDR3 loop: CASSRQTGPNQPQHF. The CDR3 region has the DNA TGTGCCAGCAGCCGCCAGACAGGGCCCAATCAGCCCCAGCATTTT.

The chain carries TRBV20-1 and TRBJ1-1; no definite D call. V was pared by 2 bases and J by 7 bases, with 5 bases between. Germline V gene data show CDR1 as DFQATT and CDR2 as SNEGSKA (reference sequence). The CDR3 totals 10 residues. This chain's CDR3 is CSARRVEAFF. The DNA for the CDR3 is TGCAGTGCTAGAAGAGTTGAAGCTTTCTTT.

Turning to this clone: This sample includes further DNA sequences coding for the same CDR3. The rearrangement joins TRBV19 to TRBJ1-5; 10 bases match TRBD1. CDR1 is LNHDA and CDR2 is SQIVND in the germline V gene (reference sequence). After removal of 5 bases from V and 4 bases from J, the junction contained 2 bases not matched to a gene. This CDR3 is 14 amino acids long. CDR3 sequence (DNA): TGTGCCAGTAGTCGACAGGGGGCGAATCAGCCCCAGCATTTT. This codes for CASSRQGANQPQHF.

This sequence joins TRBV10-2 and TRBJ1-1; D is unresolved. The CDR3 loop spans 16 amino acids. V was clipped by 3 bases and J by 0 bases, with 14 bases between them. The germline V gene encodes CDR1 WSHSY and CDR2 SAAADI. As DNA, the CDR3 is TGCGCCAGCAGTGATAGGACGGGATCAATGAACACTGAAGCTTTCTTT. This sequence encodes CASSDRTGSMNTEAFF.

The gene calls are TRBV7-9 and TRBJ2-2; 9 bases are shared with TRBD1. The germline V gene has CDR1 SEHNR and CDR2 FQNEAQ (reference sequence). There are 15 residues in the CDR3. The J segment lost 4 bases and the V segment lost 5 bases, leaving 5 bases of the junction unmatched. CDR3 protein: CASSIRDRATGELFF. CDR3 sequence (DNA): TGTGCCAGCAGCATCCGGGACAGGGCCACCGGGGAGCTGTTTTTT.

The rearrangement uses TRBV12-3 or TRBV12-4 and TRBJ2-7; D not certain. Trimming left V 3 bases short and J 6 bases short, with 6 bases between. This CDR3 is 11 amino acids long. The CDR3 reads CASSFSVEQYF. In DNA form, the CDR3 reads TGTGCCAGCAGTTTTTCGGTCGAGCAGTACTTC.

The J gene is TRBJ2-5, the V gene TRBV15; 11 nucleotides agree with TRBD2. V lost 6 bases, J lost 1 base, and 7 bases stayed unmatched. The CDR3 runs to 16 residues. In germline, CDR1 is LNHNV, CDR2 YYDKDF (reference sequence). Written as DNA, the CDR3 is TGTGCCACCAGTACCGCACTAGCGGGGGTCCAAGAGACCCAGTACTTC. Its protein product is CATSTALAGVQETQYF.

The J gene is TRBJ1-2, the V gene TRBV27, with D hard to call. V was cut by 3 bases and J by 5 bases, with 13 bases left in between. Germline CDR1 and CDR2: MNHEY and SMNVEV (reference sequence). The CDR3 length is 14 residues. The CDR3 protein is CASSFAPTGYGYTF. CDR3 in DNA: TGTGCCAGCAGTTTCGCGCCTACCGGGTATGGCTACACCTTC.

J is TRBJ1-1 and V is TRBV19; the D is unclear. The CDR3 totals 13 residues. Germline-derived CDR1 and CDR2 are LNHDA and SQIVND (reference sequence). Trimming took 10 bases from V and 0 from J, leaving 12 bases between them. The CDR3 bases are TGTGCCACCCAACCCACTGTGAACACTGAAGCTTTCTTT. Its protein is CATQPTVNTEAFF.